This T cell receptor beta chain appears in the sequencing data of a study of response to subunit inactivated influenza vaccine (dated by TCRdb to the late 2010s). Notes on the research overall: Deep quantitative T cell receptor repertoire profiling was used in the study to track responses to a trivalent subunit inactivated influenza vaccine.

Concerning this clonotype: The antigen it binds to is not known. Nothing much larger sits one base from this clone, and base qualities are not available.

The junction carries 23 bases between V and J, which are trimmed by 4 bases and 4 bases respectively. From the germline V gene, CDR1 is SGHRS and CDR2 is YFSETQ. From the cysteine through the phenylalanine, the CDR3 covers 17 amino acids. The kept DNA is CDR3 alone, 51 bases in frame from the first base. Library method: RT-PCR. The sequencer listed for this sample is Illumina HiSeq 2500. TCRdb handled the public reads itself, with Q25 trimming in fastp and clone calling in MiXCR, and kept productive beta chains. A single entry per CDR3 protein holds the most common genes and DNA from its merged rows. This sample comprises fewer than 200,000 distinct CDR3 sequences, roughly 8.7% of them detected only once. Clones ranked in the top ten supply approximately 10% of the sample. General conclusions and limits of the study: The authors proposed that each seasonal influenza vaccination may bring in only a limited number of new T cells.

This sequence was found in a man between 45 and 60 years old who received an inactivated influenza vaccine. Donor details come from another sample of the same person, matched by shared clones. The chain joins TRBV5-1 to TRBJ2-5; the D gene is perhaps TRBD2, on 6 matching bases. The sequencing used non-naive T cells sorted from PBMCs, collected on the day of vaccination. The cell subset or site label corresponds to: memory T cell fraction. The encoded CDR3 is CASSHGRGGALGETQYF. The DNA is TGCGCCAGCAGCCACGGGCGCGGCGGGGCCCTAGGAGAGACCCAGTACTTC.